The 6 T cell receptor beta chains below all came from one sample that was sequenced in a study of blood T cell repertoires in COVID-19. Sequencing used immunoSEQ multiplex PCR; TCRdb keeps in-frame clones, though not all of them. The table records roughly 260,000 clones, 82% of them present only once. Material for sequencing was peripheral blood. The receptors shown here come from a woman aged 80 or older with active or convalescent COVID-19.

The chain combines TRBV6-5 with TRBJ1-2, with D possibly being TRBD1 (5 bases). The germline V and J ends were trimmed by 3 bases and 1 base, with 15 bases remaining between them. Per the germline V gene, CDR1 is MNHEY and CDR2 is SVGAGI. CDR3 length: 16 amino acids. The CDR3 sequence: CASSYRPLRGNYGYTF. In nucleotides, the CDR3 is TGTGCCAGCAGTTATCGGCCTCTTAGGGGTAACTATGGCTACACCTTC.

This chain links TRBV6-4 with TRBJ2-3; D ambiguous. Looked up from germline, CDR1 is MRHNA and CDR2 is SNTAGT. Trimming pared 6 bases from V and 3 bases from J, leaving 7 bases between. The CDR3 runs 12 residues. CDR3 DNA sequence: TGTGCCAGCAGCGACCTTACAGATACGCAGTATTTT. This sequence encodes CASSDLTDTQYF.

V usage is TRBV4-1 and J usage is TRBJ2-5; 7 bases are a match to TRBD2. V lost 3 bases to trimming and J lost 6 bases; unmatched junction nucleotides: 4. Germline V gene lookup returns CDR1 MGHRA and CDR2 YSYEKL. CDR3 length: 13 residues. CDR3 nucleotides: TGCGCCAGCAGCCAGGGGAGGGTGCAGACCCAGTACTTC. This sequence encodes CASSQGRVQTQYF.

V and J are TRBV5-1 and TRBJ2-1; D gene uncertain. CDR1 and CDR2 from the germline V gene are SGHRS and YFSETQ. Trimming removed 7 bases at V and 0 bases at J, with 14 bases between. CDR3 length: 15 residues. CDR3: CASARGESSYNEQFF. The CDR3, as DNA: TGCGCCAGCGCCCGAGGCGAAAGCTCCTACAATGAGCAGTTCTTC. Full variable domain (rest looked up from reference TRBV5-1 and TRBJ2-1): KAGVTQTPRYLIKTRGQQVTLSCSPISGHRSVSWYQQTPGQGLQFLFEYFSETQRNKGNFPGRFSGRQFSNSRSEMNVSTLELGDSALYLCASARGESSYNEQFFGPGTRLTVL.

J is TRBJ2-3 and V is TRBV7-9; 7 nucleotides match TRBD2. This CDR3 has 15 residues. With 3 bases clipped from V and 7 bases from J, the junction kept 10 bases outside the gene matches. Germline values: CDR1 SEHNR, CDR2 FQNEAQ (reference sequence). The CDR3 region has the DNA TGTGCCAGCAGCTTCGTTAGGACTAGGTTAAATACGCAGTATTTT. It is translated as CASSFVRTRLNTQYF.

This chain links TRBV7-9 with TRBJ2-7; 7 bases match TRBD1. V lost 5 bases and J lost 3; bases outside the gene matches: 7. The CDR3 extends over 14 amino acids. Germline values: CDR1 SEHNR, CDR2 FQNEAQ (reference sequence). Written as DNA, the CDR3 is TGTGCCAGCAGCAAGTCGGGACAGAGCTACGAGCAGTACTTC. This codes for CASSKSGQSYEQYF.